A single sample is the source of the 4 T cell receptor beta chains below, sequenced in a study of T-cell reconstitution after alpha-beta-depleted transplantation in children (dated by TCRdb to 2016 to 2018). Interpreted using the paper, the treatment or condition label stands for: allogeneic hematopoietic cell transplantation with graft depleted of TCRalphabeta T cells and CD19 B cells. The method was PCR. TCRdb lists the instrument as Illumina HiSeq 2500. TCR libraries were prepared with molecular barcoding, using unique molecular identifiers to normalize TCRbeta repertoire quantification. In TCRdb, the public reads were trimmed at Q25 with fastp and aligned with MiXCR, with productive beta chains retained. One record per CDR3 amino acid sequence lists the most common genes and DNA. For this sample there are 120,000 to 150,000 distinct CDR3 sequences; 8.8% appear just once. The biggest ten clones account for 15% to 20% of the sample.

Sequences were derived from PBMCs, mostly from graft donor cells, sampled 180 days after TCRalphabeta/CD19-depleted stem cell transplant. The receptors stem from a female patient aged 2-9 years who had a stem cell transplant for congenital amegakaryocytic thrombocytopenia, so the T cells may come from the graft donor.

The sample holds many counts of this clonotype. V and J are TRBV5-1 and TRBJ2-5; 7 nucleotides agree with TRBD1. There are 15 residues in the CDR3. The trim removed 4 bases at V and 0 bases at J, leaving 6 bases unmatched. The germline gives CDR1 SGHRS, CDR2 YFSETQ. This CDR3 is CASSAGRGYQETQYF. In DNA form, the CDR3 reads TGCGCCAGCAGCGCCGGCAGGGGGTACCAAGAGACCCAGTACTTC.

This clonotype was seen repeatedly, ten times or more. The chain has TRBV6-1 and TRBJ2-7, with a weak D call TRBD1 (6 bases). V was cut by 2 bases and J by 3 bases, with 14 bases left in between. The germline gives CDR1 MNHNS, CDR2 SASEGT. This CDR3 contains 15 residues. The CDR3 DNA reads TGTGCCAGCAGTGAAAGGGGCAGGGGCATCTACGAGCAGTACTTC. As protein: CASSERGRGIYEQYF.

This clonotype appeared many times. The chain carries TRBV7-2 and TRBJ2-7; the match to TRBD1 covers 11 bases. V was pared by 5 bases and J by 3 bases, with 6 bases of the junction left unmatched. Germline values: CDR1 SGHTA, CDR2 FQGNSA. This CDR3 region has 15 residues. CDR3 nucleotides: TGTGCCAGCAGCCACGGACAGGGGGCCGTCTACGAGCAGTACTTC. This encodes CASSHGQGAVYEQYF. The full variable domain, its missing parts supplied by reference TRBV7-2 and TRBJ2-7, is GAGVSQSPSNKVTEKGKDVELRCDPISGHTALYWYRQSLGQGLEFLIYFQGNSAPDKSGLPSDRFSAERTGGSVSTLTIQRTQQEDSAVYLCASSHGQGAVYEQYFGPGTRLTVT.

This clonotype showed up many times. The chain recombines TRBV28 with TRBJ2-1; D possibly corresponds to TRBD2 (5 bases). This CDR3 has 14 amino acids. Germline CDR1 MDHEN, CDR2 SYDVKM. Trimming took 5 bases from V and 10 from J, leaving 18 bases between them. Here the CDR3 reads CASSIQNDGGEQFF. In DNA, the CDR3 is TGTGCCAGCAGTATACAAAACGACGGAGGAGAGCAGTTCTTC.